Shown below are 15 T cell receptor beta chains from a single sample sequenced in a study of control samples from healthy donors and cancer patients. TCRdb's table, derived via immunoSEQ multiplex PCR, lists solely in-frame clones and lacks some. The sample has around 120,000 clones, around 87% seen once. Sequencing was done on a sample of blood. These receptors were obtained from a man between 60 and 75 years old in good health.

CDR3 bases: TGCGCCAGCAGCTTGGAGGGCTATGGAGTGGGTGAAGCTTTCTTT. It is translated as CASSLEGYGVGEAFF. The chain employs TRBV5-1 and TRBJ1-1; D gene uncertain. Trimming stripped 0 bases from V and 7 bases from J, with 16 bases between. From germline, CDR1 is SGHRS and CDR2 YFSETQ. The CDR3 runs to 15 residues.

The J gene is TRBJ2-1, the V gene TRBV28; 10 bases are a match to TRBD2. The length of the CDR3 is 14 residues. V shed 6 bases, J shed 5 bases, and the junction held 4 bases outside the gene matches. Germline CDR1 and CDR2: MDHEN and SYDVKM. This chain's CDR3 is CASRPGLANNEQFF. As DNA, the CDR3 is TGTGCCAGCAGGCCGGGACTAGCGAACAATGAGCAGTTCTTC.

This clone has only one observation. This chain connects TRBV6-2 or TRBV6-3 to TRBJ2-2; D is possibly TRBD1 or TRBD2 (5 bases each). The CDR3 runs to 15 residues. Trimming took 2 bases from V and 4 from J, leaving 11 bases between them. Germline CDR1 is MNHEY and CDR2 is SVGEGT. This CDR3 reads CASSYTGLSTGELFF. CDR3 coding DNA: TGTGCCAGCAGTTACACGGGGCTCAGCACCGGGGAGCTGTTTTTT.

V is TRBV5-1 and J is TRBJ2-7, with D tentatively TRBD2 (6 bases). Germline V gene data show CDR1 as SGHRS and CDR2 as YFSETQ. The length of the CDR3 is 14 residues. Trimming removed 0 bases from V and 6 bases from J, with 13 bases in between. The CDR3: CASSLAGDRSEQYF. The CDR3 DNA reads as TGCGCCAGCAGCTTGGCGGGGGACCGGAGCGAGCAGTACTTC.

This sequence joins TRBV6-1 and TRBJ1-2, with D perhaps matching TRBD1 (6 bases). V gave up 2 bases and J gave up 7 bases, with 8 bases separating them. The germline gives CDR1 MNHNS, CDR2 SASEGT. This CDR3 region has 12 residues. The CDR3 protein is CASSEIQGGYTF. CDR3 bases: TGTGCCAGCAGTGAAATACAGGGTGGCTACACCTTC.

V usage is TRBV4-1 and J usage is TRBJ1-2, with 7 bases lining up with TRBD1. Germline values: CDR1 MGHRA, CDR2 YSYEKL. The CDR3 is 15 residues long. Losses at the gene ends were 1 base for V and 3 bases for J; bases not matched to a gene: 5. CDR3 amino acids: CASSQGGGRDYGYTF. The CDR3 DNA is TGCGCCAGCAGCCAAGGAGGGGGCCGGGACTATGGCTACACCTTC.

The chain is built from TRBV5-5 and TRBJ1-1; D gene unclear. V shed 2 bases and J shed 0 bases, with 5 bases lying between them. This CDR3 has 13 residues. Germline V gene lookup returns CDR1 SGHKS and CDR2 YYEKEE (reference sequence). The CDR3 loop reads CASSFRLNTEAFF. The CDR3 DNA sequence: TGTGCCAGCAGCTTCCGACTGAACACTGAAGCTTTCTTT.

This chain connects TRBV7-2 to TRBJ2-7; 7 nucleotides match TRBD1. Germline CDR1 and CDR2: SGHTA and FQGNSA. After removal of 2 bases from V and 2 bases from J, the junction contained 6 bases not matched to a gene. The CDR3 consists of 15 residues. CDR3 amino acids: CASSLQGDRTYEQYF. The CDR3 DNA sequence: TGTGCCAGCAGCTTACAGGGGGACCGGACCTACGAGCAGTACTTC.

CDR3 sequence reads: CAIGSGGSVNEQFF. The CDR3 bases are TGTGCCATTGGTAGCGGGGGGTCGGTCAATGAGCAGTTCTTC. The rearrangement joins TRBV10-3 to TRBJ2-1; 10 bases align to TRBD2. J lost 6 bases, V lost 9 bases, and 8 bases had no gene match. The CDR3 covers 14 residues. Germline CDR1 reads ENHRY; CDR2 reads SYGVKD.

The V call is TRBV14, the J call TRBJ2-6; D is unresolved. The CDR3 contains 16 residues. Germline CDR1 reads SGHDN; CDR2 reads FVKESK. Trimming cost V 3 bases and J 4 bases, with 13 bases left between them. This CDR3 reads CASSQGPPWGANVLTF. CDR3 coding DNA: TGTGCCAGCAGCCAGGGTCCCCCGTGGGGGGCCAACGTCCTGACTTTC.

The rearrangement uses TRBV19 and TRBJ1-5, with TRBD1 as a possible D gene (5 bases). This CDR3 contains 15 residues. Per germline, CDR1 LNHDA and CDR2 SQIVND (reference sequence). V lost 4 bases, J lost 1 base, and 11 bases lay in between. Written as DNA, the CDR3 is TGTGCCAGTAGTACTCGCGACAGAAGCAATCAGCCCCAGCATTTT. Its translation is CASSTRDRSNQPQHF.

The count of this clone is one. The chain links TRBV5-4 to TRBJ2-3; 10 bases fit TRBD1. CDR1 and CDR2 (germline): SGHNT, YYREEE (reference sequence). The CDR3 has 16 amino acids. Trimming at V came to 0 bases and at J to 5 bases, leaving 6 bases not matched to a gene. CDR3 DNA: TGTGCCAGCAGCTTGGGTCCGGGACAGGGGCAAGATACGCAGTATTTT. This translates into CASSLGPGQGQDTQYF.

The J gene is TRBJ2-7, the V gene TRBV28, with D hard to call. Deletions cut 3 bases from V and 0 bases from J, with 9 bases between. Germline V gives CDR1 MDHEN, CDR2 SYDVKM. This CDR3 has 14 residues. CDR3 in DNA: TGTGCCAGCAGTTTTCGGTCTCCCTCCTACGAGCAGTACTTC. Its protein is CASSFRSPSYEQYF.

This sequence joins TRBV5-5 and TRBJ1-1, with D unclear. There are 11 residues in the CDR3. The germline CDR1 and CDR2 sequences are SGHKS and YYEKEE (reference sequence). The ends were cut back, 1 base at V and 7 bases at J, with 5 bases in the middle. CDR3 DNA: TGTGCCAGCAGCTTGATAGGTGAAGCTTTCTTT. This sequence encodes CASSLIGEAFF.

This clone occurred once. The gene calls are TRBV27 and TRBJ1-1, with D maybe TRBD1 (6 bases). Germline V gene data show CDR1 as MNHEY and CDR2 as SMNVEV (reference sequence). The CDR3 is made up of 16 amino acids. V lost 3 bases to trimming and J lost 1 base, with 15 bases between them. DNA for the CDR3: TGTGCCAGCAGTTTCAGGGGCAAAAGCTCGAACACTGAAGCTTTCTTT. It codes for CASSFRGKSSNTEAFF.